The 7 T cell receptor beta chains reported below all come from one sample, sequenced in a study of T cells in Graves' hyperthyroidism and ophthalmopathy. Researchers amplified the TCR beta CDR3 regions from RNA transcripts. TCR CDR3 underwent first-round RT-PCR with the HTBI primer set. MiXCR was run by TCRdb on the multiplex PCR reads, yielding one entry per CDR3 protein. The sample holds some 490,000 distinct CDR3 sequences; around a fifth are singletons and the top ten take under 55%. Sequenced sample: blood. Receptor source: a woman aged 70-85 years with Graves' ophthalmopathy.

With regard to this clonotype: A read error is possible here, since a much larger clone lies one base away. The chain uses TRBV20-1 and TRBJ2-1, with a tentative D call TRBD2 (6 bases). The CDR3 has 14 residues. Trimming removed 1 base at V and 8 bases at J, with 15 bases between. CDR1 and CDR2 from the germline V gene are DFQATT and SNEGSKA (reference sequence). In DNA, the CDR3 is TGCAGTGCTAGAGCGGGAGAAGTTAGAGATGAGCAGTTCTTC. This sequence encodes CSARAGEVRDEQFF.

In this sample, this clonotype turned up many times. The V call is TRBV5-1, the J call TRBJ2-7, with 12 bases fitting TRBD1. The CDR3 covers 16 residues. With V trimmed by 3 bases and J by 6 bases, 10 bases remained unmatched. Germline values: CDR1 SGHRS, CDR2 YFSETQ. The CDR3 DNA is TGCGCCAGCAGCTCACAAGCCGGGACAGGGGGCGTCGAGCAGTACTTC. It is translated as CASSSQAGTGGVEQYF.

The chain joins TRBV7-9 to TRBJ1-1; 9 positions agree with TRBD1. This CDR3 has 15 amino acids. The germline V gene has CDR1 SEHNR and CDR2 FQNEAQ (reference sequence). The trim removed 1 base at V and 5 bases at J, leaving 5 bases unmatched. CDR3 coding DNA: TGTGCCAGCAGCTTAGAGACAGGGGGGAGTACTGAAGCTTTCTTT. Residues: CASSLETGGSTEAFF.

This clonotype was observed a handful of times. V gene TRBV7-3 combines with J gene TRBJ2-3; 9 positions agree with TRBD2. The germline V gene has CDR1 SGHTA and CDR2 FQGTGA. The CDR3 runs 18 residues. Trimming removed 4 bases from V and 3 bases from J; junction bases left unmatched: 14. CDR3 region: CASSSSAGGRPSTDTQYF. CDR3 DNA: TGTGCCAGCAGCTCATCAGCGGGAGGTCGTCCATCGACAGATACGCAGTATTTT.

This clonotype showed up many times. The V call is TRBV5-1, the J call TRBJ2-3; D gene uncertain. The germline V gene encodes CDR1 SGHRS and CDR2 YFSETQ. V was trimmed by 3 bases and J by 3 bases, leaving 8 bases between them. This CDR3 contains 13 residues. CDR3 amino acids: CASSYGGTDTQYF. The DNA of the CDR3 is TGCGCCAGCAGCTATGGCGGAACAGATACGCAGTATTTT.

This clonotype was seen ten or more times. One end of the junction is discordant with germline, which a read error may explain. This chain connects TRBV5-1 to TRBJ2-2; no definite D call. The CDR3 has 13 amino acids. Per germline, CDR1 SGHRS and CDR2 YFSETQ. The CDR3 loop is CASSLGYTGELFF. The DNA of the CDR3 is TGTGCCAGCAGTTTAGGATACACCGGGGAGCTGTTTTTT. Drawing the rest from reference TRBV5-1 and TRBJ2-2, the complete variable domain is KAGVTQTPRYLIKTRGQQVTLSCSPISGHRSVSWYQQTPGQGLQFLFEYFSETQRNKGNFPGRFSGRQFSNSRSEMNVSTLELGDSALYLCASSLGYTGELFFGEGSRLTVL.

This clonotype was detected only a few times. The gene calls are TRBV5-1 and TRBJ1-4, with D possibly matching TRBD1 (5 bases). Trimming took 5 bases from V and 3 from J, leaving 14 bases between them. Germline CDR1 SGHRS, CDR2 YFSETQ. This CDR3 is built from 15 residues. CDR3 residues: CASSDQGMSNEKLFF. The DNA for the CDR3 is TGCGCCAGCAGTGACCAGGGAATGTCTAATGAAAAACTGTTTTTT. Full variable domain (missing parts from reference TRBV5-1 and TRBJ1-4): KAGVTQTPRYLIKTRGQQVTLSCSPISGHRSVSWYQQTPGQGLQFLFEYFSETQRNKGNFPGRFSGRQFSNSRSEMNVSTLELGDSALYLCASSDQGMSNEKLFFGSGTQLSVL.